This T cell receptor (beta chain) was found in a study of identical twins. Study-level results: The models systematically underestimated how much out-of-frame TCR alpha was shared in monozygotic twins.

TCRdb ran MiXCR on the 5' RACE reads and lists one entry per CDR3 protein. The table records 600,000 to 850,000 distinct CDR3 sequences, about 18% of them present only once. The V end was cut by 5 bases, the J end by 2 bases, with 16 bases between. Per germline, CDR1 SGHRS and CDR2 YFSETQ. The CDR3 spans 15 residues. Points on this clonotype: Its matching antigen is unknown.

These same records also appear under a second study, on T cells expressing NK-cell markers. As reported in that work: Source material for TCR beta repertoires consisted of sorted CD3+CD56+NKG2C+, CD3+CD56+NKG2C- and CD3+CD56-NKG2C+ T cells. The use of an anti-gamma-delta TCR antibody, which was added in several experiments, restricted sorting to T cells expressing alpha-beta TCR.

Sequences were obtained from PBMCs. This sequence was found in a woman between 18 and 29 years old in good health. V is TRBV5-1 and J is TRBJ2-5; possibly TRBD1 for D (6 bases). CDR3 loop: CASSRLMGHQETQYF. DNA of the CDR3: TGCGCCAGCAGTCGTCTTATGGGACATCAAGAGACCCAGTACTTC.